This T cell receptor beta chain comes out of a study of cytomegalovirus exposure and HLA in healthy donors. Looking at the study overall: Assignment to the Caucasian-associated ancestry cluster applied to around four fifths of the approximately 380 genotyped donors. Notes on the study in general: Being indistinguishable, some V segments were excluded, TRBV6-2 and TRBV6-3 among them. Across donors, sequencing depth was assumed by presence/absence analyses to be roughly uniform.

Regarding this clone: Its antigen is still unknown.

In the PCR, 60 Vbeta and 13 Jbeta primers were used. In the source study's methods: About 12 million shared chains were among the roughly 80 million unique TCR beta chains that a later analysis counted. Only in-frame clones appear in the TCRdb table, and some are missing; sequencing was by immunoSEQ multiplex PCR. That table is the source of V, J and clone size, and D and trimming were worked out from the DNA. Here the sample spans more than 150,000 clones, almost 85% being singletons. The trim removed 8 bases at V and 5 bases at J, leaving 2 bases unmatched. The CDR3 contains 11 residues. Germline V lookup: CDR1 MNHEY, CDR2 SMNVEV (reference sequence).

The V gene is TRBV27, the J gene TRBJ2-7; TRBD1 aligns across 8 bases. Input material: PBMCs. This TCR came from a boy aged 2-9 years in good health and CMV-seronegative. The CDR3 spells CASQDRDEQYF. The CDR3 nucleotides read TGTGCCAGCCAGGACAGGGACGAGCAGTACTTC.